Included here is one T cell receptor (beta chain) sequence, with context. Germline loops: CDR1 MDHEN, CDR2 SYDVKM. The CDR3 consists of 16 residues. V was clipped by 3 bases and J by 5 bases; unmatched bases: 7. The data were obtained in a study of blood T cells in healthy people across ages. Using a J-beta primer mix together with a sample-barcoded 5' primer, a second PCR was run for roughly 7 to 12 cycles. TCRdb independently ran MiXCR on the 5' RACE reads; one entry per CDR3 protein. The top ten clones hold about 3.8% of a sample with 1.4 million or so distinct CDR3 sequences, 35% to 45% of them seen once.

The chain uses TRBV28 and TRBJ2-3; 11 nucleotides align to TRBD2. The sequenced material came from blood. This clonotype was obtained from a woman aged 18-29 years in good health. Here the CDR3 DNA reads TGTGCCAGCAGTTTCTCCTATAGCGGGAGGGAAGATACGCAGTATTTT. Amino acid sequence: CASSFSYSGREDTQYF.